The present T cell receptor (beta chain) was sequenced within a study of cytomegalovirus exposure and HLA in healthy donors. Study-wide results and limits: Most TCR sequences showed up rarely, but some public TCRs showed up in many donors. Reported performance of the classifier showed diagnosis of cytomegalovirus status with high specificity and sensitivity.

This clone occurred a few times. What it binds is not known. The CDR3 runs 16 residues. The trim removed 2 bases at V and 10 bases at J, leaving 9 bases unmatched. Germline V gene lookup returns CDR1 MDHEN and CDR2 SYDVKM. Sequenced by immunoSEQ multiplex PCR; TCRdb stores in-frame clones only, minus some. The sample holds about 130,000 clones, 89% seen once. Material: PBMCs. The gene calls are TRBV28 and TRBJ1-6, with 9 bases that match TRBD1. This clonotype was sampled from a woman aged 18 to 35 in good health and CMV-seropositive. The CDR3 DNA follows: TGTGCCAGCAGTTTAGCCGGACAGGGGATGGGATCACCCCTCCACTTT. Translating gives CASSLAGQGMGSPLHF.